A single T cell receptor beta chain is shown here with its context. This clonotype was observed at least ten times. Its binding antigen is unknown. Qualities for individual bases were not recorded, and no much larger clone is one base off. The data were taken from a study of T-cell reconstitution after alpha-beta-depleted transplantation in children (dated by TCRdb to 2015 to 2016). Regarding the complete study: Using TCR repertoire profiling, the study followed T-cell immune reconstitution in a quantitative way in children after TCRalphabeta/CD19-depleted allogeneic hematopoietic cell transplantation.

CDR3 length: 13 amino acids, cysteine to phenylalanine. Of the read, only the CDR3 DNA is kept; its 39 bases are in frame from base 1. From the germline V gene, CDR1 is LGHNA and CDR2 is YSLEER. Germline trimming amounts to 8 bases on V and 1 base on J, with 3 as the count of junction bases outside the gene matches. The library was generated by PCR. This sample was sequenced with an Illumina HiSeq 2500. TCR libraries were prepared with molecular barcoding, using unique molecular identifiers to normalize TCRbeta repertoire quantification. Starting from the raw public reads, TCRdb applied fastp trimming at Q25, assembled clones with MiXCR and retained in-frame beta chains. Here each entry gathers all rows of one CDR3 protein and keeps the most common genes and DNA. Within this sample are roughly 610,000 distinct CDR3 sequences, with more than 9% of them counted one time only. Clones ranked in the top ten supply about 4.3% of the sample.

This receptor was identified in a human donor who donated a stem cell graft to a child with acute myeloid leukemia. The sample consisted of PBMCs from the stem cell graft donor, taken from the stem cell graft. The chain is assembled from TRBV4-3 and TRBJ2-3, and 7 junctional nucleotides match TRBD1. CDR3 reads: CASGTERTDTQYF. The nucleotide sequence reads TGCGCCAGCGGGACAGAACGCACAGATACGCAGTATTTT.